These 25 T cell receptor beta chains share one sample of origin, sequenced in a study of T cell responses to AZD1222 COVID-19 vaccine. Assay: immunoSEQ multiplex PCR; the TCRdb copy retains only in-frame clones and omits some. Of approximately 150,000 clones in the sample, roughly 90% were seen once. Sequencing was performed on peripheral blood, taken 28 days after the second AZD1222 dose. The receptors here all came from an adult who received the AZD1222 COVID-19 vaccine.

The chain carries TRBV30 and TRBJ1-5; D possibly corresponds to TRBD1 (6 bases). Between the trimmed V and J ends, which lost 1 base and 3 bases, there was a span of 10 bases. The length of the CDR3 is 14 residues. CDR1 is GTSNPN, CDR2 SVGIG, per germline (reference sequence). The DNA for the CDR3 is TGTGCCTGGAGTGGGGGACAACACAATCAGCCCCAGCATTTT. Translating gives CAWSGGQHNQPQHF.

The chain is built from TRBV4-3 and TRBJ1-5, with D uncertain. CDR1 is LGHNA and CDR2 is YSLEER in the germline V gene. The CDR3 sequence is 14 residues long. The V end lost 1 base, the J end lost 7 bases, and 11 bases lay between the germline ends. The CDR3: CASSQGVRSQPQHF. CDR3 nucleotide sequence: TGCGCCAGCAGCCAAGGAGTGCGGTCCCAGCCCCAGCATTTT.

This rearrangement joins TRBV5-6 to TRBJ2-1; D assignment may be TRBD1 or TRBD2 (5 bases each). The germline V gene encodes CDR1 SGHDT and CDR2 YYEEEE. CDR3 size: 15 residues. V lost 6 bases and J lost 5, with 18 bases in between. This CDR3 is CASTFDGARDNEQFF. The CDR3 nucleotides are TGTGCCAGCACCTTTGACGGGGCGAGGGACAATGAGCAGTTCTTC.

The rearrangement links TRBV6-5 to TRBJ1-1, with D possibly TRBD1 on 6 matching bases. The CDR3 totals 14 residues. Germline values: CDR1 MNHEY, CDR2 SVGAGI. The V end lost 6 bases, the J end lost 1 base, and 12 bases lay between the germline ends. The CDR3 coding sequence is TGTGCCAGCAGACAGACAGGCTCGAACACTGAAGCTTTCTTT. This encodes CASRQTGSNTEAFF.

The chain has TRBV20-1 and TRBJ2-5; 13 nucleotides agree with TRBD2. V shed 5 bases, J shed 1 base, and the junction held 7 bases outside the gene matches. This CDR3 is 16 amino acids long. Germline values: CDR1 DFQATT, CDR2 SNEGSKA (reference sequence). Written as DNA, the CDR3 is TGCAGTGCTCGTGGACTAGCGGGAGATCCCCAAGAGACCCAGTACTTC. Protein sequence: CSARGLAGDPQETQYF.

This chain connects TRBV7-2 to TRBJ1-5; D is perhaps TRBD1 (5 bases). The V gene lost 1 base and the J gene lost 7 bases, with 14 bases spanning the gap. Germline lookup yields CDR1 SGHTA and CDR2 FQGNSA. This CDR3 region has 15 residues. DNA for the CDR3: TGTGCCAGCAGCTTAGTAGCTACAGGTTCGCAGCCCCAGCATTTT. Its translation is CASSLVATGSQPQHF.

The chain employs TRBV4-2 and TRBJ2-1; D uncertain. Trimming removed 1 base from V and 4 bases from J, with 11 bases in between. Germline V gene data show CDR1 as LGHNA and CDR2 as YNFKEQ. This CDR3 is 15 amino acids long. The CDR3 loop reads CASSQVGQIYNEQFF. The CDR3 nucleotides read TGTGCCAGCAGCCAAGTAGGGCAGATTTACAATGAGCAGTTCTTC.

The gene calls are TRBV6-5 and TRBJ1-2; D is uncertain. The CDR3 runs to 15 residues. Germline loops: CDR1 MNHEY, CDR2 SVGAGI. Trimming stripped 0 bases from V and 10 bases from J, with 18 bases between. The CDR3 coding sequence is TGTGCCAGCAGTTACTCGAAAGCTCCGTATACGGCCTACACCTTC. It specifies CASSYSKAPYTAYTF.

This clone appeared once. This chain joins TRBV7-3 and TRBJ1-1; D unresolved. The CDR3 contains 15 residues. Trimming stripped 5 bases from V and 1 base from J, with 14 bases between. The germline V gene has CDR1 SGHTA and CDR2 FQGTGA. The CDR3 sequence: CASSPGGLENTEAFF. In DNA, the CDR3 is TGTGCCAGCAGCCCAGGAGGGCTCGAGAACACTGAAGCTTTCTTT.

This clone has a handful of counts. The V gene is TRBV6-5, the J gene TRBJ1-4, with D maybe TRBD1 (5 bases). Per germline, CDR1 MNHEY and CDR2 SVGAGI. There are 15 residues in the CDR3. Trimming left V 2 bases short and J 1 base short, with 8 bases between. CDR3 sequence reads: CASSYGRGTNEKLFF. The CDR3 DNA is TGTGCCAGCAGTTACGGGAGGGGAACTAATGAAAAACTGTTTTTT.

This CDR3 reads CASSYTRDRGFEQYF. Here the CDR3 DNA reads TGTGCCAGCAGTTACACCCGGGACAGGGGTTTCGAGCAGTACTTC. J is TRBJ2-7 and V is TRBV6-2 or TRBV6-3, with 10 bases matching TRBD1. The J segment lost 6 bases and the V segment lost 2 bases, leaving 7 bases of the junction unmatched. The CDR3 is 15 residues long. In germline, CDR1 is MNHEY, CDR2 SVGEGT.

The chain joins TRBV6-6 to TRBJ2-3; no reliable D call. Germline assignment: CDR1 MNHNY and CDR2 SVGAGI (reference sequence). V gave up 6 bases and J gave up 0 bases, with 4 bases separating them. The CDR3 sequence is 12 residues long. The CDR3 nucleotides read TGTGCCAGCAGCTTAAGCACAGATACGCAGTATTTT. Amino acids: CASSLSTDTQYF.

This clone was seen more than once but under ten times. The rearrangement links TRBV4-2 to TRBJ1-3; 7 bases are a match to TRBD1. The CDR3 consists of 15 residues. Trimming took 2 bases from V and 4 from J; bases not matched to a gene: 5. The germline CDR1 and CDR2 sequences are LGHNA and YNFKEQ. The CDR3: CASSQPGGQGNTIYF. For the CDR3, the DNA is TGTGCCAGCAGCCAACCGGGGGGACAGGGAAACACCATATATTTT.

This CDR3 reads CASSSFNEQYF. DNA for the CDR3: TGTGCCAGCAGCTCCTTCAACGAGCAGTACTTC. This chain connects TRBV11-2 to TRBJ2-7; D remains ambiguous. V was cut by 4 bases and J by 5 bases, with 6 bases left in between. The germline CDR1 and CDR2 sequences are SGHAT and FQNNGV. The CDR3 contains 11 residues.

The chain carries TRBV2 and TRBJ1-1; TRBD1 might be the D (6 bases). From germline, CDR1 is SNHLY and CDR2 FYNNEI. With 0 bases removed from V and 1 base from J, the gap between germline ends came to 12 bases. The CDR3 runs to 16 residues. The CDR3 sequence: CASSEAGMTGNTEAFF. CDR3 nucleotides: TGTGCCAGCAGTGAAGCCGGAATGACAGGGAACACTGAAGCTTTCTTT.

The chain is built from TRBV11-3 and TRBJ1-2, with D possibly TRBD1 on 6 matching bases. V shed 5 bases and J shed 3 bases, with 10 bases lying between them. The germline gives CDR1 SGHNT, CDR2 YENEEA. The CDR3 totals 13 residues. Here the CDR3 reads CASSPHRDYGYTF. The CDR3 coding sequence is TGTGCCAGCAGCCCCCACAGGGACTATGGCTACACCTTC.

The chain recombines TRBV3-1 (or the pseudogene TRBV3-2) with TRBJ1-5, with D perhaps TRBD1 (6 bases). The germline V and J ends were trimmed by 0 bases and 6 bases, with 12 bases remaining between them. CDR3 length: 15 residues. CDR1 LGHDT and CDR2 YNNKEL come from the germline V gene (reference sequence). The CDR3: CASSQDTGRGQPQHF. CDR3 in DNA: TGTGCCAGCAGCCAAGACACGGGCAGGGGTCAGCCCCAGCATTTT.

V and J are TRBV7-9 and TRBJ1-2; TRBD1 agrees at 8 bases. Trimming removed 6 bases from V and 8 bases from J; junction bases left unmatched: 23. Germline V gene sequence: CDR1 SEHNR, CDR2 FQNEAQ (reference sequence). There are 18 residues in the CDR3. This CDR3 reads CASRGNFLRGTGDEGYTF. CDR3 nucleotide sequence: TGTGCCAGCAGAGGCAACTTTCTTCGGGGGACAGGCGACGAAGGCTACACCTTC.

The V gene is TRBV13, the J gene TRBJ2-4, with 8 nucleotides matching TRBD1. This CDR3 contains 15 residues. J was trimmed by 7 bases and V by 5 bases; bases with no gene match: 10. In germline, CDR1 is PRHDT, CDR2 FYEKMQ (reference sequence). CDR3 bases: TGTGCCAGCAGCCCCCAGGACAGGGTCGGCAACATTCAGTACTTC. Protein: CASSPQDRVGNIQYF.

This chain joins TRBV18 and TRBJ2-1; tentatively, D is TRBD1 or TRBD2 (5 bases each). The length of the CDR3 is 18 residues. The V gene lost 3 bases and the J gene lost 0 bases, with 18 bases spanning the gap. Germline values: CDR1 KGHSH, CDR2 LQKENI. The chain's CDR3 is CASSPQGARGRSYNEQFF. CDR3 bases: TGTGCCAGCTCACCTCAGGGCGCGAGGGGTCGCTCCTACAATGAGCAGTTCTTC.

The chain joins TRBV28 to TRBJ1-1, with D uncertain. This CDR3 spans 14 amino acids. The V end was cut by 6 bases, the J end by 4 bases, with 15 bases between. CDR1 and CDR2 (germline): MDHEN, SYDVKM. The CDR3 nucleotides read TGTGCCAGCAGCCCTAGTGTACAGCTCACTGAAGCTTTCTTT. This sequence encodes CASSPSVQLTEAFF.

As concerns this clone: Other DNA sequences within the sample encode an identical CDR3. The rearrangement links TRBV30 to TRBJ1-5; 9 bases map to TRBD1. The CDR3 length is 14 residues. From germline, CDR1 is GTSNPN and CDR2 SVGIG (reference sequence). The trim removed 2 bases at V and 6 bases at J, leaving 5 bases unmatched. The CDR3 region is CAWSTGQGAQPQHF. In DNA, the CDR3 is TGTGCCTGGAGTACGGGACAGGGCGCTCAGCCCCAGCATTTT.

This chain connects TRBV11-1 to TRBJ2-5; D is possibly TRBD2 (6 bases). Germline V gene data show CDR1 as SGHAT and CDR2 as FQDESV (reference sequence). The CDR3 spans 14 residues. Trimming stripped 3 bases from V and 4 bases from J, with 12 bases between. In nucleotides, the CDR3 is TGTGCCAGCAGCTTTATAGGGACTTCAGAGACCCAGTACTTC. Protein product: CASSFIGTSETQYF. The whole variable domain, remainder taken from reference TRBV11-1 and TRBJ2-5, is EAEVAQSPRYKITEKSQAVAFWCDPISGHATLYWYRQILGQGPELLVQFQDESVVDDSQLPKDRFSAERLKGVDSTLKIQPAELGDSAMYLCASSFIGTSETQYFGPGTRLLVL.

The V gene is TRBV11-2, the J gene TRBJ2-7; perhaps TRBD2 as D (6 bases). Germline V CDR1 and CDR2: SGHAT, FQNNGV. This CDR3 region has 14 residues. V was cut by 5 bases and J by 4 bases, with 15 bases left in between. CDR3 sequence: CASSRVGTPYEQYF. CDR3 sequence (DNA): TGTGCCAGCAGCCGCGTAGGGACTCCTTACGAGCAGTACTTC. Looking up the rest from reference TRBV11-2 and TRBJ2-7 gives the full variable domain: EAGVAQSPRYKIIEKRQSVAFWCNPISGHATLYWYQQILGQGPKLLIQFQNNGVVDDSQLPKDRFSAERLKGVDSTLKIQPAKLEDSAVYLCASSRVGTPYEQYFGPGTRLTVT.

This clone was seen a few times. The genes are TRBV19 and TRBJ2-4; D unresolved. V lost 5 bases, J lost 3 bases, and 11 bases lay in between. Per the germline V gene, CDR1 is LNHDA and CDR2 is SQIVND (reference sequence). The CDR3 is 14 residues long. For the CDR3, the DNA is TGTGCCAGTAGTTCAGGTTTCGACAAAAACATTCAGTACTTC. The encoded protein is CASSSGFDKNIQYF.